This T cell receptor beta chain comes out of a study of PD-L1 blockade in urothelial cancer. Across the study: Between 0 and 3 chemotherapy regimens preceded treatment for each patient.

This clone has just a few counts. Time point noted: pretreatment peripheral blood. It was locally advanced or metastatic urothelial carcinoma that patients had. The germline V gene has CDR1 SNHLY and CDR2 FYNNEI. The CDR3 totals 15 residues. Trimming cost V 1 base and J 2 bases, with 9 bases left between them. Libraries were prepared by immunoSEQ multiplex PCR; TCRdb keeps only in-frame clonotypes and omits some of them. The sample contains roughly 63,000 clones, around 81% of which appear only once. The sample was PBMCs, taken around atezolizumab (anti-PD-L1) treatment. The receptor was isolated from a man aged 65 to 85 with urothelial cancer. This chain connects TRBV2 to TRBJ1-3; weak D call: TRBD1 (5 bases). CDR3 sequence reads: CASSEVRGPGNTIYF. CDR3 bases: TGTGCCAGCAGTGAAGTAAGGGGCCCTGGAAACACCATATATTTT.